This T cell receptor (beta chain) was captured by sequencing in a study of T cells in women clearing cervical HPV infection. In the study overall: Cases: HPV16-related CIN3 or worse on histology, 2 invasive cancers. Case blood was drawn when the lesion was first found; control blood after infection became undetectable. Study findings and constraints: Unknown T-cell numbers per sample may underlie the richness differences.

To note about this clone: Its antigen is unidentified.

Using immunoSEQ multiplex PCR, the repertoire was profiled, and TCRdb retains in-frame clones only, with some absent. Its table lists 45,000 to 55,000 clones. This TCR came from a woman between 18 and 70 years old with a cervical HPV16 infection that either progressed to CIN3+ or cleared (not recorded which). Input material: blood buffy coat.

The sequenced CDR3 bases are TGTGCCAGTAGTATGGCGAAGGGGAGGCACAATGAG. This sequence encodes CASSMAKGRHNE. The whole CDR3 protein is CASSMAKGRHNEQFF. This rearrangement joins TRBV19 to TRBJ2-1; D possibly corresponds to TRBD2 (6 bases). Read data end 3 residues before the CDR3 end; the end is taken from the germline J gene. The V gene lost 3 bases and the J gene lost 5 bases, with 14 bases spanning the gap. The CDR3 runs 15 residues. From germline, CDR1 is LNHDA and CDR2 SQIVND (reference sequence).